This T cell receptor beta chain originates from a study of OX40 agonist ivuxolimab in advanced cancers. The length of the CDR3 is 15 residues. The V end was cut by 7 bases, the J end by 0 bases, with 14 bases between. CDR1 SGHTA and CDR2 FQGNSA come from the germline V gene. Assay: immunoSEQ multiplex PCR; the TCRdb copy retains only in-frame clones and omits some. The repertoire includes tens of thousands of clones, 75% to 90% of them detected once, and approximately 2.6% sits in the top ten. This sequence was found in an adult with an advanced solid tumor such as melanoma, head and neck, liver or kidney cancer. The sample was CD4+ or CD8+ T cells sorted from blood, taken in a trial of the OX40 agonist ivuxolimab. The gene calls are TRBV7-2 and TRBJ2-3, with TRBD2 as a possible D gene (6 bases). In DNA form, the CDR3 reads TGTGCCAGCACTAAAGTGGGGGGTAGCACAGATACGCAGTATTTT. Residues: CASTKVGGSTDTQYF.